Given below is one TCR beta chain in context. Here immunoSEQ multiplex PCR was the method, and the copy in TCRdb shows in-frame clones only, minus some. The repertoire holds about 240,000 clones, 75% to 85% seen once, with 12% in the top ten. These data belong to a study of blood T cell repertoires in COVID-19. V shed 5 bases, J shed 6 bases, and the junction held 6 bases outside the gene matches. Germline V gives CDR1 MNHEY, CDR2 SVGAGI. CDR3 length equals 14 residues. This TCR was recovered from an older woman with active or convalescent COVID-19. This chain uses TRBV6-5 with TRBJ1-2; 10 bases fit TRBD1. The sequencing input was peripheral blood. The CDR3 DNA is TGTGCCAGCAGTCCTGACAGGGGGCGCGATGGCTACACCTTC. As protein: CASSPDRGRDGYTF.